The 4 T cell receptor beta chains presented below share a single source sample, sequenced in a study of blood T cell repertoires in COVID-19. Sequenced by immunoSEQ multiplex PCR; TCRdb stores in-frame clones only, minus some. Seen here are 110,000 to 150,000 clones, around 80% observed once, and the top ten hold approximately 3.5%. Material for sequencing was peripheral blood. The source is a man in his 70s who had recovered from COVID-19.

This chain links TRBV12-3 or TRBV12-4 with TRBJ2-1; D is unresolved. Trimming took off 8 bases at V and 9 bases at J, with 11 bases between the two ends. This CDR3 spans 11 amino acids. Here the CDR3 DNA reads TGTGCCAGCCTCTTGGCCACTGAGCAGTTCTTC. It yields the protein CASLLATEQFF.

Here the CDR3 reads CASSQAGQLTGELFF. DNA for the CDR3: TGTGCCAGCAGCCAAGCGGGACAACTTACCGGGGAGCTGTTTTTT. The chain is built from TRBV3-1 (or the pseudogene TRBV3-2) and TRBJ2-2, with D maybe TRBD1 (6 bases). This CDR3 has 15 amino acids. CDR1 and CDR2 (germline): LGHDT, YNNKEL (reference sequence). The V gene lost 1 base and the J gene lost 5 bases, with 11 bases spanning the gap.

The CDR3 DNA reads as TGCGCCAGCAGCCCGGGACTAGCGGGAGGCGACTTTTCCTACGAGCAGTACTTC. It translates to CASSPGLAGGDFSYEQYF. The chain uses TRBV4-1 and TRBJ2-7; TRBD2 agrees at 15 bases. This CDR3 is built from 18 residues. CDR1 and CDR2 from the germline V gene are MGHRA and YSYEKL. V gave up 4 bases and J gave up 1 base; unmatched junction bases: 8.

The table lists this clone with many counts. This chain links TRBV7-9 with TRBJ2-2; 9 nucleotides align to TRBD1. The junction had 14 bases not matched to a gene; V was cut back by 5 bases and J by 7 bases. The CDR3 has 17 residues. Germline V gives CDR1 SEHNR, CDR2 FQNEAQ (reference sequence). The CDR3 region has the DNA TGTGCCAGCAGCGGGGACAACACAGGGGGCGCTGGCGGGGAGCTGTTTTTT. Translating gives CASSGDNTGGAGGELFF.